The rows below give T cell receptor beta chains drawn from one sample of a study of cytomegalovirus exposure and HLA in healthy donors. Sequencing was performed with immunoSEQ multiplex PCR; in TCRdb, only in-frame clones are kept and a portion is missing. The sample records under 150,000 clones, roughly 79% being singletons. Sequencing was performed on PBMCs. Source of these receptors: a young man in good health and CMV-seronegative. Both conserved end residues are part of each CDR3. The order of the fields is CDR3 length, V gene, J gene, CDR3 protein.

>15|TRBV5-4|TRBJ1-2
CASSPGQGIEYGYTF
>11|TRBV6-1|TRBJ1-2
CASRGATGYTF
>14|TRBV6-1|TRBJ2-1
CASLDIRLAGEQFF
>16|TRBV27|TRBJ1-5
CASSPHLTGVNQPQHF
>16|TRBV7-2|TRBJ2-3
CASSFQGGLPTDTQYF
>16|TRBV4-3|TRBJ2-1
CASSHLLAGEDNEQFF
>15|TRBV6-5|TRBJ2-3
CASSYSTGGGDTQYF
>17|TRBV7-8|TRBJ2-1
CASSLDIKQSGLNEQFF
>15|TRBV14|TRBJ1-3
CASSPAGVAGNTIYF
>13|TRBV5-6|TRBJ2-5
CASSLPGEETQYF
>13|TRBV7-8|TRBJ2-5
CASSLVQEETQYF
>14|TRBV5-1|TRBJ1-2
CASSLSRRDYGYTF
>21|TRBV21-1|TRBJ1-5
CASSSGTGFLIDSYSNQPQHF
>14|TRBV2|TRBJ1-2
CASSEQGDRMGYTF
>11|TRBV20-1|TRBJ2-7
CSATGVHEQYF
>12|TRBV7-4|TRBJ1-4
CASSPAGEKLFF
>16|TRBV27|TRBJ2-5
CASSPGTGRGEETQYF
>13|TRBV4-3|TRBJ2-3
CASSQQVMDTQYF
>15|TRBV6-1|TRBJ1-1
CASTVKGHLNTEAFF
>18|TRBV7-2|TRBJ2-7
CASSPTPRPGGGVSEQYF
>15|TRBV5-1|TRBJ1-3
CASSFTPSTGNTIYF
>15|TRBV5-1|TRBJ2-7
CASRERGAPGDEQYF
>14|TRBV28|TRBJ2-5
CASSRQGIQETQYF
>12|TRBV25-1|TRBJ2-7
CASSETGYEQYF
>17|TRBV19|TRBJ1-2
CASSIQGQGASIYGYTF
>13|TRBV7-9|TRBJ1-5
CASSFGRGEPQHF
>14|TRBV5-6|TRBJ2-5
CASSLGSPPETQYF